This T cell receptor beta chain was sequenced for a study of cytomegalovirus exposure and HLA in healthy donors (dated by TCRdb to 2016 to 2017). Regarding the complete study: In an earlier analysis of some 610 of the donors, 276 Gb of sequence data and 117 million unique TCR beta sequences from 150 million to 200 million T cells were reported. A later analysis re-examined previously published TCR beta repertoires from more than 600 donors and added high-resolution HLA genotyping to investigate patterns of TCR occurrence. Several DR-DQ haplotypes were handled as single units for association and clustering because linkage in the cohort was strong. The number of donors typed differed by locus, with roughly 629-640 for A, B, C, DRB1 and DQB1, around 520 for DQA1, nearly 610 for DPA1, and around 450 for DPB1. Across around 400 genotyped donors of the cohort, an average of about 240,000 unique TCR beta nucleotide sequences per donor were sequenced, and roughly a sixth of those sequences were non-productive. A later genetic analysis used genome-wide SNP genotypes for about 55% of the 666 donors, treating that subset as a discovery cohort. HLA typing covered class I and class II loci at four-digit resolution. Of the approximately 400 genotyped donors, 65% to 90% were placed in the genetic ancestry cluster associated with self-reported Caucasian donors. An earlier analysis of 500 to 650 of the donors applied high-throughput TCR beta sequencing to assess whether each TCR beta V gene segment acted as functional or pseudogenic. All discovery cohort repertoires had been generated on a single sequencing platform. The study profiled the T cell repertoires of more than 500 subjects by immunosequencing and related them to cytomegalovirus serostatus. Besides the first cohort of roughly 660 subjects, a separate validation cohort made up of over a hundred different subjects was used. The later analysis used no new phenotypic data to find candidate immune exposures, relying instead on TCR beta sequences and their occurrence across donors. Donor age, sex, ethnicity and CMV serostatus were compiled together with the repertoire data. An early release covering roughly 600 HLA-typed donors comprised 250 to 350 gigabases of sequencing data and around 80 million unique TCR sequences. To predict cytomegalovirus infection status, the study brought together high-throughput TCR immunosequencing, statistical association of individual TCRs with disease status, and machine learning. The study aimed to test whether cataloging public T cell receptors could reveal signatures of past pathogen exposure. Results and caveats for the whole study, not just this receptor: According to a later analysis, parvovirus B19, influenza, CMV and Epstein-Barr virus appeared linked to several top co-occurrence clusters. A later analysis found that most CMV-associated TCR beta chains appeared HLA-restricted, with HLA associations seemingly driven largely by CMV exposure. V-gene and J-gene trimming of TCR beta chains was associated with a missense DCLRE1C variant in a later genetic analysis, and the association was replicated in an independent cohort. A cluster of highly shared sequence variants was judged likely to be a technical artifact of the sequencing pipeline. The authors suggested that the approach could potentially be generalized to other disease states and immunological phenotypes. In a later analysis, the rate of TCR association differed among HLA loci, with DRB1 alleles having the most associated TCRs and HLA-C alleles having the fewest. In a later analysis, around 15,000 TCR beta sequences were associated with specific HLA alleles at a false discovery rate of 0.05. Because HLA typing was missing for some donors at each locus, association tests included only the typed subset. The 87-base-pair reads could not distinguish some IMGT-functional V segments, including TRBV6-2 and TRBV6-3, so those segments were excluded. When HLA alleles, especially DR and DQ, strongly co-occurred, attributing TCR associations to individual alleles was difficult. An earlier analysis of some 560 of the donors showed that most TCR beta V segments appeared in productive rearrangements either about 90% or about 30% of the time, which broadly matched IMGT annotations. Correlated functional status among segregating V segments might reflect linkage disequilibrium, but an unknown experimental factor could not be ruled out. Immune exposure information for the cohort was limited to CMV serostatus. The classifier was reported to diagnose cytomegalovirus status with high specificity and sensitivity in both the original and validation cohorts. Across donors, most TCR sequences were observed very rarely, whereas some public TCRs were present in many individuals. Presence/absence analyses assumed roughly uniform sequencing depth across donors, an assumption that may not hold. The cohort was sequenced for TCR beta chains only, and without alpha or paired-chain data the features that could be detected were limited. A further reported finding was that TCR beta sequences accurately predicted the HLA-A and HLA-B alleles for most subjects in the first cohort. A later analysis found that HLA-associated TCR beta chains were more clonally expanded and had lower generation probabilities than equally common non-associated chains. Because counts were too low, 15 to 20 rarely observed V segments, including chromosome 9 orphons, were excluded from the earlier analysis of 587 of the donors. A total of around 150 TCR beta chains were listed by the study as associated with cytomegalovirus. A few of the identified cytomegalovirus-associated TCR beta chains were confirmed in vitro to be specific for cytomegalovirus antigens. A later genetic analysis reported fewer N-insertions in productive TCRs among donors in an Asian-associated ancestry cluster than the roughly 700-donor mean.

Taken from the germline V gene, the CDR1 and CDR2 loops are SGHNT and YENEEA. V lost 1 base and J lost 0 bases; the stretch between them is 9 bases long. There are 16 amino acids in the CDR3, from cysteine to phenylalanine inclusive. Kept here is only the CDR3 DNA, which spans 48 bases and is read in frame from base 1. The cohort comprised fewer than 700 healthy bone marrow donors. At the time of sampling, every cohort member was nominally healthy, though immune exposures that went unrecorded were likely present. The donor tested CMV seronegative and was one of the 352 seronegative cohort members. A peripheral blood sample was collected from each donor, and TCR beta sequencing was performed on peripheral blood mononuclear cells. The Qiagen DNeasy Blood Extraction Kit was used to extract genomic DNA from the blood cell samples. Notes on this clone: There is no known antigen for this receptor. Per-base qualities were not stored, and no clone one base away is much larger.

Preparation of the library involved the immunoSEQ multiplex PCR assay. The multiplex PCR relied on a mix of 60 forward primers for TCR Vbeta segments and 13 reverse primers for TCR Jbeta segments. The CDR3 region of rearranged TCR beta genes was amplified from genomic DNA by a multiplex PCR assay. Amplified TCR beta libraries were sequenced as 87-base-pair reads on the Illumina HiSeq System. The authors' pipeline ran thus. In a later analysis, some 80 million unique TCR beta chains were counted across the approximately 620 repertoires, and roughly 10 million of these chains were shared by at least two donors. To remove PCR and sequencing errors, raw reads were error-corrected and collapsed into unique sequences using a nearest-neighbor algorithm that merged closely related sequences. CDR3 sequences were aligned to IMGT reference sequences to assign V, D and J gene segments. Each retained sequence needed at least a six-nucleotide match to both a V gene segment and a J gene segment. A rearrangement was called productive if the CDR3 had no stop codons and remained in frame with V and J, and every other rearrangement was called non-productive. CDR3 was defined by IMGT convention, running from the second conserved V-encoded cysteine to the conserved J-encoded phenylalanine. In an earlier analysis of more than 550 of the donors, sequences lacking an unambiguous match to a single V gene segment were excluded. An earlier analysis of fewer than 650 of the donors classified V segments as functional when productive rearrangements were above 56.7% and as segregating when the standard deviation between donors was above 5%. A statistical classification framework was built for diagnosing cytomegalovirus status from the catalog of TCR beta chain sequences. A later analysis assigned V and J genes by comparing TCR nucleotide sequences with IMGT/GENE-DB human TR gene sequences. In a later analysis, CDR3 sequences and most-parsimonious VDJ recombination scenarios were assigned using the TCRdist pipeline. In a later analysis, each TCR beta chain was defined by its CDR3 amino acid sequence together with its V-gene family, and reads without a unique V-gene family were excluded. To address suspected cross-contamination and a sequencing artifact, a later analysis removed around 590 highly shared, low-generation-probability nucleotide sequences. In a later analysis, a clonal expansion index was calculated for each public chain from normalized within-repertoire ranks of inferred template counts. Generation probabilities in a later analysis came from a VDJ recombination model fitted to out-of-frame rearrangements, and those results were checked against IGoR. In a later analysis, TCR-TCR, TCR-HLA and TCR-CMV co-occurrence was scored with hypergeometric tests, and a repertoire-size bias correction was applied to TCR pairs. To estimate false discovery rates, a later analysis permuted the HLA or CMV assignments 20 times. In a later analysis, co-occurring TCRs were grouped using DBSCAN, with TCRdist sequence similarity added in when clustering inside HLA-allele-positive subsets. For co-occurrence clustering, repertoires with fewer than 30,000 or more than 120,000 public chains were excluded, along with five or six repertoires with anomalous nucleotide sharing. TCRdb mirrors the immuneACCESS table, restricted to in-frame sequences. Some clones are absent from its copies; in checked studies, under half trace to an unresolved V gene, and the reason for the others is unknown. V and J calls and clone size follow that table, whereas D and trimming were derived from the DNA. Counted in this sample were roughly 150,000 clones; roughly 79% of them appeared once. The ten most abundant clones make up about 0.62% of the sample.

The sequence joins TRBV11-3 to TRBJ2-2; no D segment can be confidently identified. Sequenced sample: PBMCs. This receptor was taken from a male donor in good health and CMV-seronegative. The nucleotide sequence reads TGTGCCAGCAGCTTAGGTTCTACTCCGAACACCGGGGAGCTGTTTTTT. Its translation is CASSLGSTPNTGELFF.